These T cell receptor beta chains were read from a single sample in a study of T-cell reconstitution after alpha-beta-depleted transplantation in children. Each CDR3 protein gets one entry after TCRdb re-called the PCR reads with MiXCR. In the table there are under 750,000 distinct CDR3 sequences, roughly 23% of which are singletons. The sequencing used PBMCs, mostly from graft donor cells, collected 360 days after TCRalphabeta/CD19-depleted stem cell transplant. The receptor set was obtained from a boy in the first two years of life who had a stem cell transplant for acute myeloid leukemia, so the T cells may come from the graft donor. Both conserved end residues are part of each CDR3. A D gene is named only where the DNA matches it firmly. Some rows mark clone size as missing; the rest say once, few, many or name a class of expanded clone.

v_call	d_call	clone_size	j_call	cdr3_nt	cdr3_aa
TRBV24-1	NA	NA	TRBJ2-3	TGTGCCACCAGTGATTTAAGGAGGGGGACAGATACGCAGTATTTT	CATSDLRRGTDTQYF
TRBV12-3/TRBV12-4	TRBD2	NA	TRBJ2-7	TGTGCCAGCAGTTTTATAGCGGGGGGGCTAGCTGCCTACGAGCAGTACTTC	CASSFIAGGLAAYEQYF
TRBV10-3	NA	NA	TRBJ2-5	TGTGCCATCAGGGAACAACTAGGTCCTCAGTACTTC	CAIREQLGPQYF
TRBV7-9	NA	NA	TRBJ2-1	TGTGCCAGCAGCTTGGACCACCACAATGAGCAGTTCTTC	CASSLDHHNEQFF
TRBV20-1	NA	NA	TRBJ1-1	TGCAGTGCTAGATCGTTCGCAGGGGTGAACACTGAAGCTTTCTTT	CSARSFAGVNTEAFF
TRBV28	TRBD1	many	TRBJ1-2	TGTGCCAGCAGCGAAATCGGGACAGCCCCTTATGGCTACACCTTC	CASSEIGTAPYGYTF
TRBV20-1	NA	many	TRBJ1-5	TGCAGTGCTAGAGGTTGGAGTAGCAATCAGCCCCAGCATTTT	CSARGWSSNQPQHF
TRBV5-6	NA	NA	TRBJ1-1	TGTGCCAGCAGTCCATGGGGGAACACTGAAGCTTTCTTT	CASSPWGNTEAFF
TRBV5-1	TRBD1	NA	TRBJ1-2	TGCGCCAGCAGCGCAGGGGGCACTGGCTATGGCTACACCTTC	CASSAGGTGYGYTF
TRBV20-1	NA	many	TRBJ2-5	TGCAGTGCTAGAGATCCTGGGCGGTTACAAGAGACCCAGTACTTC	CSARDPGRLQETQYF
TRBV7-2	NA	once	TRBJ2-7	TGTGCCAGCAGTCTTACAGGGCCCGGCTCCTACGAGCAGTACTTC	CASSLTGPGSYEQYF
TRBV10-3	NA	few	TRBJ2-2	TGTGCCATCAGTGGGGGAAGAACCGGGGAGCTGTTTTTT	CAISGGRTGELFF
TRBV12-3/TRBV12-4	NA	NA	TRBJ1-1	TGTGCCAGCAGTTTCGAAGCGCAGGGCTGGGGAGCTTTCTTT	CASSFEAQGWGAFF
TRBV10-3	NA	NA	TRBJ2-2	TGTGCCATCAGTGACTCACAGGGTAGCGGCACCGGGGAGCTGTTTTTT	CAISDSQGSGTGELFF
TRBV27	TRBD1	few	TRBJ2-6	TGTGCCAGCAGTTCATCGACAGGGGAGACTGGGGCCAACGTCCTGACTTTC	CASSSSTGETGANVLTF
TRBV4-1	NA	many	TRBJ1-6	TGCGCCAGCAGCCAAGGAGCCGAGAATTCACCCCTCCACTTT	CASSQGAENSPLHF
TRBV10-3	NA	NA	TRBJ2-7	TGTGCCATCAGGGACAGCTATACCTACGAGCAGTACTTC	CAIRDSYTYEQYF
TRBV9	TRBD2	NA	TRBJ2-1	TGTGCCAGCAGCGCGCCCCGACTAGAGCGGGGAAACAATGAGCAGTTCTTC	CASSAPRLERGNNEQFF
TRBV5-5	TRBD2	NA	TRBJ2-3	TGTGCCAGCAGCTTGACACCGGGACTAGCGGCAACAGATACGCAGTATTTT	CASSLTPGLAATDTQYF
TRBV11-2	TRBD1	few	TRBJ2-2	TGTGCCAGCAGCTTAAGGGGGCGCGGCGGGGAGCTGTTTTTT	CASSLRGRGGELFF
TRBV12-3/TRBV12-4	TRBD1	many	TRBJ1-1	TGTGCCAGCAGTCCGCCGGGACAGGGAATGGGAGCTTTCTTT	CASSPPGQGMGAFF
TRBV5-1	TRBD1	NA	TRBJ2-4	TGCGCCAGCAGTCTAGACAGGGGGCCGGCCAAAAACATTCAGTACTTC	CASSLDRGPAKNIQYF
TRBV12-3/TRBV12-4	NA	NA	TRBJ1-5	TGTGCCAGCTCAATAGATCAGCCCCAGCATTTT	CASSIDQPQHF
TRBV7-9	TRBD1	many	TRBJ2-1	TGTGCCAGCAGCTTAGAGGGGGCGGCTGAGCAGTTCTTC	CASSLEGAAEQFF
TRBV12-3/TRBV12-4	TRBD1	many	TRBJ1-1	TGTGCCAGCAGCCCACGGGACAGGGCGATGAACACTGAAGCTTTCTTT	CASSPRDRAMNTEAFF
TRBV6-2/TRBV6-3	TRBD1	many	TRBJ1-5	TGTGCCAGCAGTTACCTCGGACAGGGGAATCAGCCCCAGCATTTT	CASSYLGQGNQPQHF
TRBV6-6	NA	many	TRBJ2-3	TGTGCCAGCAGTTACTCTTCCACAGATACGCAGTATTTT	CASSYSSTDTQYF
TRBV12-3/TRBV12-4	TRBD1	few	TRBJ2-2	TGTGCCAGCAGTCGATACGCCCCGGGACAGGGGACCGGGGAGCTGTTTTTT	CASSRYAPGQGTGELFF
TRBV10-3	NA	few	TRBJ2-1	TGTGCCATCATGGGGGGCTCCTACAATGAGCAGTTCTTC	CAIMGGSYNEQFF
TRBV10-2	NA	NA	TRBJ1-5	TGCGCCAGCTCAGACAGGTTCAATCAGCCCCAGCATTTT	CASSDRFNQPQHF
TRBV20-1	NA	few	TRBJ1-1	TGCAGTGCTAGGTGGGGGGTTGACACTGAAGCTTTCTTT	CSARWGVDTEAFF
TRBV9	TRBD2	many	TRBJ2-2	TGTGCCAGCAGCGTAGAAGGACGACTCGGGGGGAGGGACACCGGGGAGCTGTTTTTT	CASSVEGRLGGRDTGELFF
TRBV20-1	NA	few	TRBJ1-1	TGCAGTGCTAGAGGGGCGTGGGGGGGGGCCGCTGAAGCTTTCTTT	CSARGAWGGAAEAFF
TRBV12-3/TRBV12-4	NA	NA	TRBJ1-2	TGTGCCAGCAGGGACGACCGACCCTATGGCTACACCTTC	CASRDDRPYGYTF
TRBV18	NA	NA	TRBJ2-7	TGTGCCAGCTCACGGGAGCAGGGAGTGAGCTCCTACGAGCAGTACTTC	CASSREQGVSSYEQYF
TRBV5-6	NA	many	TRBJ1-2	TGTGCCAGCAGCATCATAGACAGGCGGCCTAACTATGGCTACACCTTC	CASSIIDRRPNYGYTF
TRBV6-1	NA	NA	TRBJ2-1	TGTGCCAGCAGTGAACGTTCGTTCCTTTTACAAGGCTCCTACAATGAGCAGTTCTTC	CASSERSFLLQGSYNEQFF
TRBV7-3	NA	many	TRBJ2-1	TGTGCCAGCAGCTTAACAGGAGCCAATGAGCAGTTCTTC	CASSLTGANEQFF
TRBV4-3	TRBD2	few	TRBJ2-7	TGCGCCAGCAGCCAAGGGACGGGACTAGGCTACGAGCAGTACTTC	CASSQGTGLGYEQYF
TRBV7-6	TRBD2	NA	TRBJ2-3	TGTGCCAGCAGCCAGCGGGGGGAGCGAGATACGCAGTATTTT	CASSQRGERDTQYF
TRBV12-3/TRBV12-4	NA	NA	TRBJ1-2	TGTGCCAGCAGTACTACCCGGTTTTACTATGGCTACACCTTC	CASSTTRFYYGYTF
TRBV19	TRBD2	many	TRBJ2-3	TGTGCCAGTAGTATTCAGCGGGGGGACACAGATACGCAGTATTTT	CASSIQRGDTDTQYF
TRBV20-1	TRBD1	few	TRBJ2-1	TGCAGTGCTAGAAGGACAGGCGTGTCCTACAATGAGCAGTTCTTC	CSARRTGVSYNEQFF
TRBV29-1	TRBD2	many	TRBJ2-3	TGCAGCGTCGGACTAGCGGGGAGCACAGATACGCAGTATTTT	CSVGLAGSTDTQYF
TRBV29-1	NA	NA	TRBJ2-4	TGCAGCGCCCGCGGGCCGGGCGGGAACATTCAGTACTTC	CSARGPGGNIQYF
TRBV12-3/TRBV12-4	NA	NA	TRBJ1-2	TGTGCCAGCAGTCCCGTGGCCCCTTCTAACTATGGCTACACCTTC	CASSPVAPSNYGYTF
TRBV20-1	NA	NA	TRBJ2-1	TGCAGTGCTGCTCACAAGTCGTGGTGGGGGCGGTCCTACAATGAGCAGTTCTTC	CSAAHKSWWGRSYNEQFF
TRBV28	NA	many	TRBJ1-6	TGTGCCAGCAGTTTATCTCCCGGACAGAGTAATTCACCCCTCCACTTT	CASSLSPGQSNSPLHF
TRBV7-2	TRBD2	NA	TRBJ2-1	TGTGCCAGCAGCTTATTGGGCGGGGGGGCTAGTGAGCAGTTCTTC	CASSLLGGGASEQFF
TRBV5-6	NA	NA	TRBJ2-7	TGTGCCAGCAGCCCCGGGATATTCTGCTACGAGCAGTACTTC	CASSPGIFCYEQYF
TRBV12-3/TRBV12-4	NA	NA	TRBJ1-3	TGTGCCAGCAGTTTTAGTCGGGGCGGGACACCCGATCATTACTCTGGAAACACCATATATTTT	CASSFSRGGTPDHYSGNTIYF
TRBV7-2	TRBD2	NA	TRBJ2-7	TGTGCCAGCATGACGGCCGGGACTAGGGGCTACGAGCAGTACTTC	CASMTAGTRGYEQYF
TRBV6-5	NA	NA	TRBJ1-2	TGTGCCAGCAGTTACTCCGGGGAGAGCTATGGCTACACCTTC	CASSYSGESYGYTF
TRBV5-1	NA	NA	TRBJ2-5	TGCGCCAGCAGCTCACGGGGCCAAGGGGAGACCCAGTACTTC	CASSSRGQGETQYF
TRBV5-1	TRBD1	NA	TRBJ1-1	TGCGCCAGCAGCTGGGGGACAGGCGGTGAAGCTTTCTTT	CASSWGTGGEAFF